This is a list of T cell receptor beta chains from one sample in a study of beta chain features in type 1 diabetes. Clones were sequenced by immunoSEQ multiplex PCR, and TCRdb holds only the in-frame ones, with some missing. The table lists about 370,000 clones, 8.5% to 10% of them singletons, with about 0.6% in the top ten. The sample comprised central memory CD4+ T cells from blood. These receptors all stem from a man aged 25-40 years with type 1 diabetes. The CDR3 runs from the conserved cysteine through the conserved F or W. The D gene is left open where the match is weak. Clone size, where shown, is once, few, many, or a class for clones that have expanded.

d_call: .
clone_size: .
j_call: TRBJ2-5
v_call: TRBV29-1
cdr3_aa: CSVGLGPRWEQYF
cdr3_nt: TGCAGCGTTGGCTTGGGACCGAGGTGGGAGCAGTACTTC

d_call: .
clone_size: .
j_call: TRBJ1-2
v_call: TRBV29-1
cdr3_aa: CSVELAVAYGYTF
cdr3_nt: TGCAGCGTTGAATTGGCGGTTGCCTATGGCTACACCTTC

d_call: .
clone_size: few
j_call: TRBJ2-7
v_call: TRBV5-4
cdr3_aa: CASSTQGTRGYEQYF
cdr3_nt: TGTGCCAGCAGCACGCAAGGGACAAGGGGCTACGAGCAGTACTTC

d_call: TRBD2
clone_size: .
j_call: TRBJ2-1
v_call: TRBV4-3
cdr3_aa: CASSQRTSGHYNEQFF
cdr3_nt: TGCGCCAGCAGCCAACGGACTAGCGGGCATTACAATGAGCAGTTCTTC

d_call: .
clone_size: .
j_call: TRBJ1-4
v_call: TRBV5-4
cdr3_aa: CASSLTPGTLKEKLFF
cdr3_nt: TGTGCCAGCAGCTTGACGCCCGGGACACTCAAAGAAAAACTGTTTTTT

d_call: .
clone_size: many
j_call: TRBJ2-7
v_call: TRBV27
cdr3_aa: CASSRNIGTEQYF
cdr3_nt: TGTGCCAGCAGCCGGAATATAGGTACAGAGCAGTACTTC

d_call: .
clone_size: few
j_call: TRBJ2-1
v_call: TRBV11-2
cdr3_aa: CASGGVPATNEQFF
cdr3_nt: TGTGCCAGCGGAGGGGTTCCAGCGACTAATGAGCAGTTCTTC

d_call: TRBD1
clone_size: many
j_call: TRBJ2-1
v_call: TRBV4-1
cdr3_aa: CASERGHSSYNEQFF
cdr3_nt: TGCGCCAGCGAAAGGGGGCATAGCTCCTACAATGAGCAGTTCTTC

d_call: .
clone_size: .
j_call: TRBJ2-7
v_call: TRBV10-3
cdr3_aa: CASSYSHLEQYF
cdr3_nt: TGTGCCAGCAGTTACTCGCATCTCGAGCAGTACTTC

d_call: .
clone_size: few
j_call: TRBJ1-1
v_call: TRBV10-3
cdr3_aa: CASTYGDTEAFF
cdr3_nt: TGTGCCAGCACCTACGGGGACACTGAAGCTTTCTTT

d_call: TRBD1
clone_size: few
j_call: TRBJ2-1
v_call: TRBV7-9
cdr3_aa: CASSLGQYNEQFF
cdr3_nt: TGTGCCAGCAGCCTGGGACAGTACAATGAGCAGTTCTTC

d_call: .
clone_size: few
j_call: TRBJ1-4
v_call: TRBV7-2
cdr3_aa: CASSLVRGEGEKLFF
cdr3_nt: TGTGCCAGCAGCTTAGTGAGGGGGGAGGGTGAAAAACTGTTTTTT

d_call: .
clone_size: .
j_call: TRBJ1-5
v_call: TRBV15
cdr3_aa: CATSRGGADNQPQHF
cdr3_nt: TGTGCCACCAGCAGAGGGGGGGCAGACAATCAGCCCCAGCATTTT

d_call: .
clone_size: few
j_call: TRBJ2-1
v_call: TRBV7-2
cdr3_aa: CASSLFPSGGGLYNEQFF
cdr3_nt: TGTGCCAGCAGCTTATTTCCCTCCGGCGGGGGCCTATACAATGAGCAGTTCTTC

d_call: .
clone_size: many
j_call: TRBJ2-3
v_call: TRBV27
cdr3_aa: CASSLRGGGRRTTSTDTQYF
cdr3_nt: TGTGCCAGCAGTTTACGTGGTGGGGGCCGCCGAACTACTAGCACAGATACGCAGTATTTT